This T cell receptor (beta chain) was found in a study of T cell changes during pregnancy in multiple sclerosis. Profiled with immunoSEQ multiplex PCR; TCRdb holds only in-frame clones, not every one. Of roughly 38,000 clones listed, about nine tenths are singletons. This CDR3 comprises 15 residues. Trimming stripped 4 bases from V and 4 bases from J, with 15 bases between. Germline lookup yields CDR1 SGDLS and CDR2 YYNGEE. The chain couples TRBV9 to TRBJ1-5, with D maybe TRBD1 (6 bases). The sample consisted of CD8+ T cells from peripheral blood mononuclear cells, taken before pregnancy. This sequence was found in a female donor with multiple sclerosis, enrolled in a pregnancy study. CDR3 DNA sequence: TGTGCCAGCAGCCTCGGAGGGGGGGTGAATCAGCCCCAGCATTTT. Its translation is CASSLGGGVNQPQHF.